This T cell receptor beta chain was sequenced for a study of shared clonotypes between healthy human individuals. Concerning this clone: Its antigen is as yet unknown. Other DNA sequences from this sample encode an identical CDR3 as well.

At the deep level, the assay was run. TCRdb keeps only in-frame clones here, not all; method: immunoSEQ multiplex PCR. The table has about 2 million clones, 90% to 95% seen once. This CDR3 is 15 amino acids long. The germline gives CDR1 MNHEY, CDR2 SMNVEV (reference sequence). V lost 6 bases, J lost 2 bases, and 4 bases stayed unmatched. Overall study results and limits: Relative to clonotypes present in all four donors, those not shared had lower generation probabilities. Memory subsets generally showed lower estimated richness than naive subsets. The study's rarefaction showed incomplete sorted-subset sequencing despite large depth.

Sequences were obtained from naive CD4+ T cells sorted from blood. Documented subset: CD45RA+ positively selected. The V gene is TRBV27, the J gene TRBJ2-5, with 12 bases fitting TRBD2. The clonotype was recovered from a man aged 18-30 years in good health. The CDR3 DNA sequence: TGTGCCAGCAGCTCCGGACTAGCGGGACAAGAGACCCAGTACTTC. It is translated as CASSSGLAGQETQYF.